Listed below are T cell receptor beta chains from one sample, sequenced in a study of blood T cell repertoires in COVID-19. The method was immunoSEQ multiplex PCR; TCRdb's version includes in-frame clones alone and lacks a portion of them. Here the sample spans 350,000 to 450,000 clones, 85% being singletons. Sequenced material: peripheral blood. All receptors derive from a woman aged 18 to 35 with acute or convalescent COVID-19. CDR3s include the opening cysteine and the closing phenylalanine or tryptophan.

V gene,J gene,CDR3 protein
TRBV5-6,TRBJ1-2,CASSYDRGSYGYTF
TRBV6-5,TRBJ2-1,CASMSDNEQFF
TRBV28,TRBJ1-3,CASSFQSGNTIYF
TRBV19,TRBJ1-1,CASSIRVLNTEAFF
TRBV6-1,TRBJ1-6,CASSDRVANSYNSPLHF
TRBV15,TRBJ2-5,CATGLYQETQYF
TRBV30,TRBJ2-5,CAWTGLHPTETQYF
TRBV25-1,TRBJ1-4,CASRDSRSNEKLFF
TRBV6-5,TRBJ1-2,CASSYSGTPNYGYTF
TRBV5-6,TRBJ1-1,CASSFREVNTEAFF
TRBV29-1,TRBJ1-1,CSVVSESASGAFF
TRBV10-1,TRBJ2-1,CASSAWDRDDNEQFF
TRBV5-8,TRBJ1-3,CASSRGKRSGNTIYF
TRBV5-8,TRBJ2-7,CASSPTGPEQYF
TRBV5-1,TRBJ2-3,CASSLGTITDTQYF
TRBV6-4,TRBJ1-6,CATGQGAQGGSPLHF
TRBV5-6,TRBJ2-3,CASSYAGVGTDTQYF
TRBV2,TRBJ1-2,CASNRREDKNGYTF
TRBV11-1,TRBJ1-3,CASSLDSGYGNTIYF
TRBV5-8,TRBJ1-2,CASSLPGTLANYGYTF
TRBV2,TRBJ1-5,CASSGRGSEGHQPQHF
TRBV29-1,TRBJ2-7,CSVEQGAYYEQYF
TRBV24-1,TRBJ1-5,CATSGGGGNQPQHF
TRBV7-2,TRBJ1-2,CASRDPGTGYTF
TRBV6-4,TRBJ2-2,CASSDRGVSNTGELFF
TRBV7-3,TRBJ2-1,CASSLSSSNYNEQFF
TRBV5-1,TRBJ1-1,CASGPGVENVMNTEAFF
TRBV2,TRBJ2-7,CASTDRGINPYEQYF
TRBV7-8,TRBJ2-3,CASSPDPGLAGVNTQYF
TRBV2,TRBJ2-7,CASVRGYEQYF
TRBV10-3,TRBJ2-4,CAISETGSNKNIQYF
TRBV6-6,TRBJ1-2,CASRERVSGYTF
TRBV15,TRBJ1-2,CATSREPRAGGGYTF
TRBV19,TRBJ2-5,CASSLRDRAKETQYF
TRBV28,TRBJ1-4,CASSLQTGGSEKLFF
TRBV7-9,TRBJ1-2,CASSLTDGYTF
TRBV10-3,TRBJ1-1,CAISETAMNTEAFF
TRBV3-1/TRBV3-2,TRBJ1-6,CASSQVRGGANSPLHF
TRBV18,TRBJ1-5,CASSPGQAGQPQHF
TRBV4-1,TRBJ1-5,CASSQVDGNSNQPQHF
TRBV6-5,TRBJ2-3,CASGTSGTGDTQYF
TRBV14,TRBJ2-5,CASSQTRGFGETQYF
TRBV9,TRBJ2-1,CASSVGPAGGREQFF
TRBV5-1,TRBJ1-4,CASSLGQGGGGEKLFF
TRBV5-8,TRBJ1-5,CASSPTGTGQGNQPQHF
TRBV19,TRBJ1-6,CASSIARGGNSPLHF
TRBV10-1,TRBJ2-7,CASSEYGASYEQYF
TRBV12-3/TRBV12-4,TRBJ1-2,CASSLDSVYGYTF
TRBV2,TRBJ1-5,CASSVGQGKQPQHF
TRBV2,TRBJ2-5,CASTRIQETQYF
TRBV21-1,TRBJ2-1,CASSSRQGRSHNEQFF
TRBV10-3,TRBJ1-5,CAISAQNANQPQHF